A single sample is the source of the 23 T cell receptor beta chains below, sequenced in a study of cytomegalovirus exposure and HLA in healthy donors. Amplification used 60 Vbeta primers and 13 Jbeta primers. Sequenced by immunoSEQ multiplex PCR; TCRdb stores in-frame clones only, minus some. The sample records 85,000 to 90,000 clones, 85% to 90% being singletons. The sample was PBMCs. Receptors were obtained from a man younger than 35 in good health and CMV-seronegative.

This clone was detected only a few times. V usage is TRBV19 and J usage is TRBJ1-1; 12 positions agree with TRBD1. Germline CDR1 is LNHDA and CDR2 is SQIVND (reference sequence). There are 15 residues in the CDR3. The J segment lost 0 bases and the V segment lost 7 bases, leaving 3 bases of the junction unmatched. DNA for the CDR3: TGTGCCAGTACCAGGGACAGGGGGCTGAACACTGAAGCTTTCTTT. This translates into CASTRDRGLNTEAFF.

The V gene is TRBV7-8, the J gene TRBJ1-3; possibly TRBD1 for D (6 bases). CDR1 and CDR2 (germline): SGHVS, FQNEAQ. V was pared by 5 bases and J by 4 bases, with 15 bases between. The CDR3 length is 15 residues. In nucleotides, the CDR3 is TGTGCCAGCAGCCTACAGGGTTTTAAAGGAAACACCATATATTTT. It translates to CASSLQGFKGNTIYF.

The V and J genes are TRBV7-3 and TRBJ2-1, with 8 positions matching TRBD2. Germline-derived CDR1 and CDR2 are SGHTA and FQGTGA. V was clipped by 3 bases and J by 7 bases; unmatched bases: 8. CDR3 length: 15 residues. CDR3 loop: CASSFLAGSRNEQFF. The CDR3 nucleotides are TGTGCCAGCAGCTTCCTAGCGGGTTCAAGGAATGAGCAGTTCTTC.

J is TRBJ1-1 and V is TRBV6-6; no reliable D call. Germline V lookup: CDR1 MNHNY, CDR2 SVGAGI (reference sequence). This CDR3 comprises 14 residues. With 8 bases removed from V and 3 bases from J, the gap between germline ends came to 16 bases. The CDR3 DNA is TGTGCCAGCCGATTGGAGCCTCGGTACACTGAAGCTTTCTTT. This codes for CASRLEPRYTEAFF.

The chain carries TRBV7-9 and TRBJ1-2; D ambiguous. CDR3 length equals 14 residues. Trimming stripped 4 bases from V and 7 bases from J, with 16 bases between. Germline V CDR1 and CDR2: SEHNR, FQNEAQ (reference sequence). The CDR3 nucleotides read TGTGCCAGCAGCTCGAACGATGGAGCTTCTGGCTACACCTTC. Its translation is CASSSNDGASGYTF. Filled out from reference TRBV7-9 and TRBJ1-2, the complete variable domain reads DTGVSQNPRHKITKRGQNVTFRCDPISEHNRLYWYRQTLGQGPEFLTYFQNEAQLEKSRLLSDRFSAERPKGSFSTLEIQRTEQGDSAMYLCASSSNDGASGYTFGSGTRLTVV.

The gene calls are TRBV11-2 and TRBJ2-1; D perhaps matches TRBD2 (5 bases). CDR1 is SGHAT and CDR2 is FQNNGV in the germline V gene. The length of the CDR3 is 15 residues. The V end was cut by 1 base, the J end by 8 bases, with 15 bases between. CDR3 protein: CASSLVTLVVDEQFF. Here the CDR3 DNA reads TGTGCCAGCAGCTTAGTAACACTAGTGGTCGATGAGCAGTTCTTC. Supplemented by reference TRBV11-2 and TRBJ2-1, the full variable domain reads EAGVAQSPRYKIIEKRQSVAFWCNPISGHATLYWYQQILGQGPKLLIQFQNNGVVDDSQLPKDRFSAERLKGVDSTLKIQPAKLEDSAVYLCASSLVTLVVDEQFFGPGTRLTVL.

The chain is built from TRBV4-1 and TRBJ2-1; 7 bases are a match to TRBD2. Germline V CDR1 and CDR2: MGHRA, YSYEKL. CDR3 length: 13 residues. V was clipped by 4 bases and J by 15 bases; unmatched bases: 12. CDR3: CASSPTTSRGGFF. The CDR3 region has the DNA TGCGCCAGCAGCCCTACGACTAGCCGTGGGGGGTTCTTC.

The J gene is TRBJ2-1, the V gene TRBV18, with TRBD2 matching 8 bases. This CDR3 has 14 residues. V lost 2 bases and J lost 15; bases outside the gene matches: 12. The germline gives CDR1 KGHSH, CDR2 LQKENI. The CDR3 DNA reads TGTGCCAGCTCACCAACAACTGGTAGCGGGGTTCCGTTCTTC. This gives the protein CASSPTTGSGVPFF.

The CDR3 here is CASSLTYDTQYF. The CDR3 DNA is TGTGCCAGCAGCCTAACTTACGATACGCAGTATTTT. The chain is built from TRBV7-8 and TRBJ2-3; D not resolved. V lost 5 bases and J lost 6, with 9 bases in between. Germline loops: CDR1 SGHVS, CDR2 FQNEAQ. The CDR3 runs 12 residues. The full variable domain, its missing parts supplied by reference TRBV7-8 and TRBJ2-3, is GAGVSQSPRYKVAKRGQDVALRCDPISGHVSLFWYQQALGQGPEFLTYFQNEAQLDKSGLPSDRFFAERPEGSVSTLKIQRTQQEDSAVYLCASSLTYDTQYFGPGTRLTVL.

This clone appeared a single time. The gene calls are TRBV28 and TRBJ2-2; 12 bases are a match to TRBD2. V trimming: 6 bases; J trimming: 8 bases; junction bases outside the gene matches: 7. The germline V gene encodes CDR1 MDHEN and CDR2 SYDVKM. This CDR3 contains 15 residues. The CDR3 region is CASSAGTSGRGELFF. CDR3 nucleotides: TGTGCCAGCAGCGCCGGGACTAGCGGGCGTGGGGAGCTGTTTTTT.

This rearrangement joins TRBV5-1 to TRBJ2-7, with 10 positions matching TRBD1. There are 15 residues in the CDR3. Per germline, CDR1 SGHRS and CDR2 YFSETQ. The ends lost 4 bases at V and 4 bases at J; junction bases unmatched: 8. CDR3 sequence reads: CASSVPGQGKYEQYF. CDR3 bases: TGCGCCAGCAGCGTACCGGGACAGGGGAAATACGAGCAGTACTTC. Full variable domain (missing parts from reference TRBV5-1 and TRBJ2-7): KAGVTQTPRYLIKTRGQQVTLSCSPISGHRSVSWYQQTPGQGLQFLFEYFSETQRNKGNFPGRFSGRQFSNSRSEMNVSTLELGDSALYLCASSVPGQGKYEQYFGPGTRLTVT.

The V gene is TRBV5-1, the J gene TRBJ2-1, with D perhaps matching TRBD1 (6 bases). CDR1 and CDR2 (germline): SGHRS, YFSETQ. The CDR3 spans 15 residues. Trimming shortened V by 4 bases and J by 3 bases, and 14 bases separated the two germline ends. The CDR3 sequence: CASSKRDTSYNEQFF. CDR3 bases: TGCGCCAGCAGCAAACGGGACACTAGCTACAATGAGCAGTTCTTC.

This clone was seen a single time. This chain connects TRBV18 to TRBJ1-4, with D unresolved. Trimming pared 4 bases from V and 5 bases from J, leaving 8 bases between. CDR3 length: 13 residues. Germline assignment: CDR1 KGHSH and CDR2 LQKENI. CDR3 region: CASSLIENEKLFF. In nucleotides, the CDR3 is TGTGCCAGCTCACTGATCGAGAATGAAAAACTGTTTTTT. Full variable domain (outside the CDR3, taken from reference TRBV18 and TRBJ1-4): NAGVMQNPRHLVRRRGQEARLRCSPMKGHSHVYWYRQLPEEGLKFMVYLQKENIIDESGMPKERFSAEFPKEGPSILRIQQVVRGDSAAYFCASSLIENEKLFFGSGTQLSVL.

The chain links TRBV15 to TRBJ2-7; TRBD1 aligns across 12 bases. V lost 0 bases and J lost 6; bases outside the gene matches: 6. This CDR3 is built from 16 residues. In germline, CDR1 is LNHNV, CDR2 YYDKDF (reference sequence). In DNA form, the CDR3 reads TGTGCCACCAGCAGAGATAGCGGGACAGGGGGCGCCGAGCAGTACTTC. Its translation is CATSRDSGTGGAEQYF.

This chain links TRBV28 with TRBJ2-3; weak D call: TRBD1 (6 bases). V was pared by 2 bases and J by 5 bases, with 17 bases between. Germline V gives CDR1 MDHEN, CDR2 SYDVKM. This CDR3 contains 16 residues. The CDR3 sequence: CASSLRARGIGDTQYF. DNA of the CDR3: TGTGCCAGCAGTTTACGCGCCAGGGGCATAGGAGATACGCAGTATTTT. Complete variable domain (other parts from reference TRBV28 and TRBJ2-3): DVKVTQSSRYLVKRTGEKVFLECVQDMDHENMFWYRQDPGLGLRLIYFSYDVKMKEKGDIPEGYSVSREKKERFSLILESASTNQTSMYLCASSLRARGIGDTQYFGPGTRLTVL.

This clone appeared once. The chain joins TRBV19 to TRBJ2-1, with 7 nucleotides matching TRBD2. The CDR3 has 14 residues. Trimming at V came to 9 bases and at J to 4 bases, leaving 9 bases not matched to a gene. The germline CDR1 and CDR2 sequences are LNHDA and SQIVND (reference sequence). The CDR3 loop is CARRREAGYNEQFF. As DNA, the CDR3 is TGTGCCAGGAGACGGGAGGCCGGGTACAATGAGCAGTTCTTC.

This chain joins TRBV2 and TRBJ2-5; tentative D call: TRBD1 (6 bases). This CDR3 is 14 amino acids long. Germline CDR1 and CDR2: SNHLY and FYNNEI. Trimming took 1 base from V and 2 from J, leaving 8 bases between them. In DNA, the CDR3 is TGTGCCAGCAGTGAAGGTACAGGGCAAGAGACCCAGTACTTC. Protein: CASSEGTGQETQYF.

The chain links TRBV2 to TRBJ1-1; no firm D call. V was cut by 5 bases and J by 0 bases, with 7 bases left in between. Germline CDR1 is SNHLY and CDR2 is FYNNEI. This CDR3 has 13 amino acids. The CDR3 DNA sequence: TGTGCCAGCAGTTCCGGGATGAACACTGAAGCTTTCTTT. Protein product: CASSSGMNTEAFF.

This sequence joins TRBV27 and TRBJ2-1; 11 bases align to TRBD2. Germline V gene lookup returns CDR1 MNHEY and CDR2 SMNVEV (reference sequence). The CDR3 consists of 14 residues. V was clipped by 10 bases and J by 5 bases; unmatched bases: 7. In DNA, the CDR3 is TGTGCCACCGCGACTAGCGGGACTGACAATGAGCAGTTCTTC. It is translated as CATATSGTDNEQFF.

This clone was counted a single time. The chain employs TRBV4-3 and TRBJ1-2; 7 bases match TRBD1. Germline V gene lookup returns CDR1 LGHNA and CDR2 YSLEER. Trimming took 0 bases from V and 2 from J; bases not matched to a gene: 3. CDR3 length: 15 residues. In DNA, the CDR3 is TGCGCCAGCAGCCAAGAACAGGGGACCAACTATGGCTACACCTTC. This sequence encodes CASSQEQGTNYGYTF.

The chain is built from TRBV6-6 and TRBJ1-1; the D is unclear. The CDR3 runs to 13 residues. Germline values: CDR1 MNHNY, CDR2 SVGAGI (reference sequence). Trimming stripped 4 bases from V and 6 bases from J, with 12 bases between. The CDR3 sequence: CASSSLAGAEAFF. CDR3 nucleotide sequence: TGTGCCAGCAGTTCCCTTGCCGGGGCTGAAGCTTTCTTT.

In its sample, this clone was seen a few times. CDR3: CASSLQQGLTYEQYF. As DNA, the CDR3 is TGTGCCAGCAGTCTCCAACAGGGTTTGACCTACGAGCAGTACTTC. V and J are TRBV28 and TRBJ2-7; D is possibly TRBD1 (6 bases). CDR1 MDHEN and CDR2 SYDVKM come from the germline V gene. The CDR3 sequence is 15 residues long. Trimming pared 5 bases from V and 2 bases from J, leaving 16 bases between. The complete variable domain, with remaining parts taken from reference TRBV28 and TRBJ2-7, reads DVKVTQSSRYLVKRTGEKVFLECVQDMDHENMFWYRQDPGLGLRLIYFSYDVKMKEKGDIPEGYSVSREKKERFSLILESASTNQTSMYLCASSLQQGLTYEQYFGPGTRLTVT.

V and J are TRBV11-1 and TRBJ2-4; the match to TRBD1 covers 12 bases. Looked up from germline, CDR1 is SGHAT and CDR2 is FQDESV (reference sequence). The CDR3 covers 17 residues. Germline trimming cut 1 base from V and 5 bases from J; bases unmatched to any gene: 6. The CDR3 loop reads CASSLGPGQGAENIQYF. In nucleotides, the CDR3 is TGTGCCAGCAGCTTAGGGCCGGGACAGGGGGCGGAAAACATTCAGTACTTC.